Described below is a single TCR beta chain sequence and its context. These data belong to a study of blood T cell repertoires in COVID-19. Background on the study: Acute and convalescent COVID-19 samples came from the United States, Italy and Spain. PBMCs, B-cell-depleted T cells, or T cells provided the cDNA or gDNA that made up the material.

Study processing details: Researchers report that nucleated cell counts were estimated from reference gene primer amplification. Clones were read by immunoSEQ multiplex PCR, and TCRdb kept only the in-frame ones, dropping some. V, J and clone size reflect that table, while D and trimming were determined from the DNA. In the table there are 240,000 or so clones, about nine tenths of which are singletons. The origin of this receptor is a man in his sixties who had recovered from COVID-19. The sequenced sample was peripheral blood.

The CDR3 region has the DNA TGTGCCAGCATAGACAGAAGGTTCAATGAGCAGTTCTTC. Protein sequence: CASIDRRFNEQFF. The J gene is TRBJ2-1, the V gene TRBV2; weak D call: TRBD1 (5 bases). CDR3 length: 13 residues. V gave up 7 bases and J gave up 6 bases, with 13 bases separating them. CDR1 SNHLY and CDR2 FYNNEI come from the germline V gene.